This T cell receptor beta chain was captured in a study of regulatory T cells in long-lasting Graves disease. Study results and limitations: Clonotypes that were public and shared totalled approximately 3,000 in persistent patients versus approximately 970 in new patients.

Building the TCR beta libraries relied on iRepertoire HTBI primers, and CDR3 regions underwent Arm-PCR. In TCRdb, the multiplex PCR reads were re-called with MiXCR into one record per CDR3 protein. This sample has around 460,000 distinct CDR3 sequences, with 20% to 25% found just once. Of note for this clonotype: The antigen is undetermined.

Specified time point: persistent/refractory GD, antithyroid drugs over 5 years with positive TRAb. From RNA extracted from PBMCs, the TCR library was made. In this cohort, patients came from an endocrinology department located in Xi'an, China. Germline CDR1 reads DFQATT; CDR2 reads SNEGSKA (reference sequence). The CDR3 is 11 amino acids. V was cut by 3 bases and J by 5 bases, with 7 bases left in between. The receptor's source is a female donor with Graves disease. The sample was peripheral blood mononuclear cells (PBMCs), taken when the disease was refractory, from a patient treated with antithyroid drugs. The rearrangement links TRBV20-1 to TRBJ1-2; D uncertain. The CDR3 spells CSASTIYGYTF. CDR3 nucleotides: TGCAGTGCTAGCACCATTTATGGCTACACCTTC.